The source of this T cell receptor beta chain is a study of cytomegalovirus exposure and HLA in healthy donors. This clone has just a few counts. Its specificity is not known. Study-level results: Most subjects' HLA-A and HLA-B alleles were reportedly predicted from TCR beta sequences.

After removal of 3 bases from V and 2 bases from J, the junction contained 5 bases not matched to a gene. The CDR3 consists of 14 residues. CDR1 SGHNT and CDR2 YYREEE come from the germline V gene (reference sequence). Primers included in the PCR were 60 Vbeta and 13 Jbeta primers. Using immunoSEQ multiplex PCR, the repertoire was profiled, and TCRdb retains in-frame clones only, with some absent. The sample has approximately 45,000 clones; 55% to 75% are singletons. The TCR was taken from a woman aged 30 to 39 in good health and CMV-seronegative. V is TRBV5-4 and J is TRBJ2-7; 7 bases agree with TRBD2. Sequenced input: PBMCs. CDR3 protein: CASSSGTTAYEQYF. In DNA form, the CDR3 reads TGTGCCAGCAGCTCTGGGACTACCGCCTACGAGCAGTACTTC. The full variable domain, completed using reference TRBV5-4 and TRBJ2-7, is ETGVTQSPTHLIKTRGQQVTLRCSSQSGHNTVSWYQQALGQGPQFIFQYYREEENGRGNFPPRFSGLQFPNYSSELNVNALELDDSALYLCASSSGTTAYEQYFGPGTRLTVT.